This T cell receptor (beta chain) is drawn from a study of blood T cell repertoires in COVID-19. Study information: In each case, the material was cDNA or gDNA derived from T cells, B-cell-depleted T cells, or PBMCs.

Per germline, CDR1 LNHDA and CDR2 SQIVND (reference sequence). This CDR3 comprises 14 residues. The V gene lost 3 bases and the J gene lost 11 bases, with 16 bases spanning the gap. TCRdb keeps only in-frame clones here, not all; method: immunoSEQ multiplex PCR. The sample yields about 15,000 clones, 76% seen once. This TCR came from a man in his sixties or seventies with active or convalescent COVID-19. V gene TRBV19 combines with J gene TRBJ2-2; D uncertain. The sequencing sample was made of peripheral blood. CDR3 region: CASSIKAQSPELFF. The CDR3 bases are TGTGCCAGTAGTATCAAAGCGCAGAGTCCAGAGCTGTTTTTT.